Described below is a single T cell receptor (beta chain) sequence and its context. The target antigen is unknown. TCR beta libraries were prepared from cDNA with unique molecular identifiers. A single record per CDR3 protein comes from TCRdb applying MiXCR to the PCR reads. Of 820,000 or so distinct CDR3 sequences in the sample, approximately 53% were seen once. CDR3 length: 16 residues. CDR1 LGHDT and CDR2 YNNKEL come from the germline V gene (reference sequence). V was clipped by 2 bases and J by 2 bases, with 15 bases between them. The source of the sample is a study of post-analysis software for immune sequencing data. Points from the study as a whole: With TRBV5-6, TRBV5-1 and TRBV20-1 included, about 5 TRBV segments were more frequent in patients than in controls. Controls significantly exceeded multiple sclerosis patients in normalized Chao1 diversity.

The clonotype was recovered from a girl aged 5 to 17 with multiple sclerosis. The chain employs TRBV3-1 and TRBJ2-5, with TRBD2 as a possible D gene (5 bases). Sequences were obtained from blood. The CDR3 DNA reads TGTGCCAGCAGCCAAATCAGGAGGATAGGGCAAGAGACCCAGTACTTC. Its protein product is CASSQIRRIGQETQYF.